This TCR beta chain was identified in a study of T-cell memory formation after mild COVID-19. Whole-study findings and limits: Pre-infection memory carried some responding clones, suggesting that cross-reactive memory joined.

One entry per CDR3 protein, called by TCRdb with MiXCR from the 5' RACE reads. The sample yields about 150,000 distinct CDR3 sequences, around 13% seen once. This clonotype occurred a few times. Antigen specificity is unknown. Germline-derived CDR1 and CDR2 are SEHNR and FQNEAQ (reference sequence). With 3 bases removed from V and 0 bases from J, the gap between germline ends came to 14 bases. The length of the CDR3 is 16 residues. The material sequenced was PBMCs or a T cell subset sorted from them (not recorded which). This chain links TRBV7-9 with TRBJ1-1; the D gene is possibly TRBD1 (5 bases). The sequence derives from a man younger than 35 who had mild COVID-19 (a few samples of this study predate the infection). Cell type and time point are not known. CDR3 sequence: CASSLSSGGMNTEAFF. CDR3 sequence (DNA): TGTGCCAGCAGCTTGAGTTCGGGGGGGATGAACACTGAAGCTTTCTTT.